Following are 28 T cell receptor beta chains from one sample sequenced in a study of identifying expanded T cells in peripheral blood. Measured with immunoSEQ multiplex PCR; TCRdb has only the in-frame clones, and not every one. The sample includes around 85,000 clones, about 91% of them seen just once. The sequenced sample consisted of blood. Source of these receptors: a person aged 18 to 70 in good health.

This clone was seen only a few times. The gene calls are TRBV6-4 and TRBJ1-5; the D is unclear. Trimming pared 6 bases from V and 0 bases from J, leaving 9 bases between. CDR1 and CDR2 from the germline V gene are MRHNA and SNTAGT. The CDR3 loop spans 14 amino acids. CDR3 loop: CASRKSYSNQPQHF. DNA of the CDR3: TGTGCCAGCAGGAAGAGTTATAGCAATCAGCCCCAGCATTTT.

In nucleotides, the CDR3 is TGCGCCAGCCGCAGGGAGTACCCCTACGAGCAGTACTTC. Its protein product is CASRREYPYEQYF. This chain uses TRBV5-1 with TRBJ2-7; D tentatively fits TRBD1 or TRBD2 (5 bases each). V was cut by 7 bases and J by 2 bases, with 13 bases left in between. Germline CDR1 is SGHRS and CDR2 is YFSETQ. This CDR3 is 13 amino acids long. The full variable domain, with the rest looked up from reference TRBV5-1 and TRBJ2-7, is KAGVTQTPRYLIKTRGQQVTLSCSPISGHRSVSWYQQTPGQGLQFLFEYFSETQRNKGNFPGRFSGRQFSNSRSEMNVSTLELGDSALYLCASRREYPYEQYFGPGTRLTVT.

In DNA, the CDR3 is TGTGCCAGCTCTCCTCAGGGTGGGGAGACCCAGTACTTC. Translated, it gives CASSPQGGETQYF. The chain carries TRBV18 and TRBJ2-5; D may be TRBD1 (5 bases). This CDR3 has 13 residues. CDR1 and CDR2 from the germline V gene are KGHSH and LQKENI. Trimming pared 6 bases from V and 5 bases from J, leaving 13 bases between. The variable domain in full, completed from reference TRBV18 and TRBJ2-5, reads NAGVMQNPRHLVRRRGQEARLRCSPMKGHSHVYWYRQLPEEGLKFMVYLQKENIIDESGMPKERFSAEFPKEGPSILRIQQVVRGDSAAYFCASSPQGGETQYFGPGTRLLVL.

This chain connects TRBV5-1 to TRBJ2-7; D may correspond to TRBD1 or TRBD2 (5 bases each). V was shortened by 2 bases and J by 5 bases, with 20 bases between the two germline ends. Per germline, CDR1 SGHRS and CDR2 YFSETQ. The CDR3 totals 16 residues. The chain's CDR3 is CASSFEGTTRYDEQYF. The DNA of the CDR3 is TGCGCCAGCAGCTTCGAGGGGACCACCCGCTACGACGAGCAGTACTTC. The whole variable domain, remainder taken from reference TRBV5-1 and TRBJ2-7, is KAGVTQTPRYLIKTRGQQVTLSCSPISGHRSVSWYQQTPGQGLQFLFEYFSETQRNKGNFPGRFSGRQFSNSRSEMNVSTLELGDSALYLCASSFEGTTRYDEQYFGPGTRLTVT.

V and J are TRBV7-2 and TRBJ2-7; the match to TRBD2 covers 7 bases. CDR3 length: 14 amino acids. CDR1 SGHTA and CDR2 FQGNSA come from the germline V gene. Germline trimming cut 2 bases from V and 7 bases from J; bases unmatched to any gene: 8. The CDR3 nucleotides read TGTGCCAGCAGCTTATGGGCGGGAGTAGAGGAGCAGTACTTC. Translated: CASSLWAGVEEQYF. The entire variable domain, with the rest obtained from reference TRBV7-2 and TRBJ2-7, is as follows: GAGVSQSPSNKVTEKGKDVELRCDPISGHTALYWYRQSLGQGLEFLIYFQGNSAPDKSGLPSDRFSAERTGGSVSTLTIQRTQQEDSAVYLCASSLWAGVEEQYFGPGTRLTVT.

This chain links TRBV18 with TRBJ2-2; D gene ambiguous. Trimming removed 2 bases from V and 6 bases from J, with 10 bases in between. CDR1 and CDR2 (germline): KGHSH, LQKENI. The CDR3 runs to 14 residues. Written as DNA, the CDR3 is TGTGCCAGCTCACCAAGAACGAGCGCCGGGGAGCTGTTTTTT. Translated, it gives CASSPRTSAGELFF.

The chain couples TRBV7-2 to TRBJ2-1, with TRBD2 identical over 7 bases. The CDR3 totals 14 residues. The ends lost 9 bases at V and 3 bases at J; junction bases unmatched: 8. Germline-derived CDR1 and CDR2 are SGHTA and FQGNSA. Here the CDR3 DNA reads TGTGCCAGTTCGACTAGCAGCCACTACAATGAGCAGTTCTTC. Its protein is CASSTSSHYNEQFF.

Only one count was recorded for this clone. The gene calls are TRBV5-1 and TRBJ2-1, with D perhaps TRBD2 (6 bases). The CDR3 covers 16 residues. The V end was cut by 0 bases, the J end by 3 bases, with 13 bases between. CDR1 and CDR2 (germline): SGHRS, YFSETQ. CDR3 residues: CASSLGGSGYYNEQFF. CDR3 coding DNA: TGCGCCAGCAGCTTGGGAGGTAGCGGATACTACAATGAGCAGTTCTTC. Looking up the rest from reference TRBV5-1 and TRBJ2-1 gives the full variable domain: KAGVTQTPRYLIKTRGQQVTLSCSPISGHRSVSWYQQTPGQGLQFLFEYFSETQRNKGNFPGRFSGRQFSNSRSEMNVSTLELGDSALYLCASSLGGSGYYNEQFFGPGTRLTVL.

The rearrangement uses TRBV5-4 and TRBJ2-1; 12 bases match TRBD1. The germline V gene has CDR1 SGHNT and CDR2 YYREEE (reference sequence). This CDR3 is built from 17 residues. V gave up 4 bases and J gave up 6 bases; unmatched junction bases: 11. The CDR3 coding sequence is TGTGCCAGCAGCCAATCCGGGACAGGGGGCTTGGGCAATGAGCAGTTCTTC. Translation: CASSQSGTGGLGNEQFF.

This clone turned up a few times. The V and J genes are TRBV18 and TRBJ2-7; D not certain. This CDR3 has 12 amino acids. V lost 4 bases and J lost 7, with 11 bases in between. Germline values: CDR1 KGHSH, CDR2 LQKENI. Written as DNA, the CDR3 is TGTGCCAGCTCACAAATGAGCGAGGAGCAGTACTTC. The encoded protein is CASSQMSEEQYF.

CDR3 residues: CASSINLRDRIMNTEAFF. DNA for the CDR3: TGTGCCAGTAGTATAAACCTCCGGGACAGGATAATGAACACTGAAGCTTTCTTT. The rearrangement uses TRBV19 and TRBJ1-1; 8 bases line up with TRBD1. CDR3 length: 18 residues. Per the germline V gene, CDR1 is LNHDA and CDR2 is SQIVND (reference sequence). Germline trimming cut 2 bases from V and 0 bases from J; bases unmatched to any gene: 11. The whole variable domain, remainder taken from reference TRBV19 and TRBJ1-1, is DGGITQSPKYLFRKEGQNVTLSCEQNLNHDAMYWYRQDPGQGLRLIYYSQIVNDFQKGDIAEGYSVSREKKESFPLTVTSAQKNPTAFYLCASSINLRDRIMNTEAFFGQGTRLTVV.

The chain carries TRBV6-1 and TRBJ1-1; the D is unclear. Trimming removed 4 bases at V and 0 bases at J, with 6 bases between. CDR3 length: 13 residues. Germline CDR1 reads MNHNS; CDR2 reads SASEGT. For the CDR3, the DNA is TGTGCCAGCAGTGGAGTCCTGAACACTGAAGCTTTCTTT. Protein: CASSGVLNTEAFF.

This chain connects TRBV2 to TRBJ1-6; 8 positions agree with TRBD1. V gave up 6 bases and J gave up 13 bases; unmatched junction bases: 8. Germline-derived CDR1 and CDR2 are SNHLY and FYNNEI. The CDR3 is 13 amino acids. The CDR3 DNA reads TGTGCCAGCAGCGATCCACAGGGGGGGCCCCTCCACTTT. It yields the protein CASSDPQGGPLHF.

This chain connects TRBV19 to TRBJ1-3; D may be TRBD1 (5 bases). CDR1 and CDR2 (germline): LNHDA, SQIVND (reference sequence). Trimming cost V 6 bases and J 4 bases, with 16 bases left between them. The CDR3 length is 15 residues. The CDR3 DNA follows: TGTGCCAGTAGCCCCAACCGACAGCCCGGAAACACCATATATTTT. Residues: CASSPNRQPGNTIYF.

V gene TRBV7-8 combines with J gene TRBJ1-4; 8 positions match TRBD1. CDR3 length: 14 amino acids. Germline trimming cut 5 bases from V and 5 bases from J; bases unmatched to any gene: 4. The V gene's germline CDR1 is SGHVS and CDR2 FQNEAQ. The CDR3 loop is CASSLGQDNEKLFF. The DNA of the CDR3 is TGTGCCAGCAGCCTGGGACAGGACAATGAAAAACTGTTTTTT.

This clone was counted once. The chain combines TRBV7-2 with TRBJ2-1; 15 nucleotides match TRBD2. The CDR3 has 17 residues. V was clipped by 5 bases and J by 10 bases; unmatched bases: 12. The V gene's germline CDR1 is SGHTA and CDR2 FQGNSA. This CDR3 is CASSLTAGLAGGGEQFF. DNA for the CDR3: TGTGCCAGCAGCCTAACGGCGGGACTAGCGGGGGGCGGAGAGCAGTTCTTC.

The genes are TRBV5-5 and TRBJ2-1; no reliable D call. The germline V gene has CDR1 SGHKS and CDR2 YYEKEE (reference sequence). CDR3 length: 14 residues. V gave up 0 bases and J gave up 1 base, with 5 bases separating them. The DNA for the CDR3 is TGTGCCAGCAGCTTGGGTTGGTCCTACAATGAGCAGTTCTTC. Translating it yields CASSLGWSYNEQFF. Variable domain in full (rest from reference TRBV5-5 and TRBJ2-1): DAGVTQSPTHLIKTRGQQVTLRCSPISGHKSVSWYQQVLGQGPQFIFQYYEKEERGRGNFPDRFSARQFPNYSSELNVNALLLGDSALYLCASSLGWSYNEQFFGPGTRLTVL.

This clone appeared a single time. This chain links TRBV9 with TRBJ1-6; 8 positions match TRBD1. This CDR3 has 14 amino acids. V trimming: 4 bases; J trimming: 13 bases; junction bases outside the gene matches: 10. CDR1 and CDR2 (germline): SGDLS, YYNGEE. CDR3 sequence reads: CASSPRGQGPPLHF. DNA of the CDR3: TGTGCCAGCAGCCCCAGAGGACAGGGTCCCCCCCTCCACTTT. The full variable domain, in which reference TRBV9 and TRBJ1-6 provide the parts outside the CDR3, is DSGVTQTPKHLITATGQRVTLRCSPRSGDLSVYWYQQSLDQGLQFLIQYYNGEERAKGNILERFSAQQFPDLHSELNLSSLELGDSALYFCASSPRGQGPPLHFGNGTRLTVT.

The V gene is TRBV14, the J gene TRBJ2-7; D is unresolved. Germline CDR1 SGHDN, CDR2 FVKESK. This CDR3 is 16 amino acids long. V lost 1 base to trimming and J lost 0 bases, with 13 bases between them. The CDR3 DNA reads TGTGCCAGCAGCCAAGGGGCTTGGTCTACCTCCTACGAGCAGTACTTC. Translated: CASSQGAWSTSYEQYF.

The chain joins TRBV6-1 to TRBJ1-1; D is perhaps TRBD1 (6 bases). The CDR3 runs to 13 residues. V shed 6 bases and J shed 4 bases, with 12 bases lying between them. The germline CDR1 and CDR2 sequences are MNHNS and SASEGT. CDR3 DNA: TGTGCCAGCAGCACAGGGTTGGCCACTGAAGCTTTCTTT. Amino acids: CASSTGLATEAFF.

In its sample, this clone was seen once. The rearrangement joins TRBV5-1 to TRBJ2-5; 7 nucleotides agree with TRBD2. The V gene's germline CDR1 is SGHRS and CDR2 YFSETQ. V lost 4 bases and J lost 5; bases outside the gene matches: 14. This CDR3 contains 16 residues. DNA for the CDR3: TGCGCCAGCAGCCCCCGGGGGGTTAGTATGATGGAGACCCAGTACTTC. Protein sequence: CASSPRGVSMMETQYF. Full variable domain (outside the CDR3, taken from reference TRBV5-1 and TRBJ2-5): KAGVTQTPRYLIKTRGQQVTLSCSPISGHRSVSWYQQTPGQGLQFLFEYFSETQRNKGNFPGRFSGRQFSNSRSEMNVSTLELGDSALYLCASSPRGVSMMETQYFGPGTRLLVL.

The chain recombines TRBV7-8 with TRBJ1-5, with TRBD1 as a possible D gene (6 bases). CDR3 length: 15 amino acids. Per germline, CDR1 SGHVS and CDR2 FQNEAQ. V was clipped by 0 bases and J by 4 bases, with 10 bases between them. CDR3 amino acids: CASSLARRGNQPQHF. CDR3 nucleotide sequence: TGTGCCAGCAGCTTAGCGCGGAGGGGGAATCAGCCCCAGCATTTT.

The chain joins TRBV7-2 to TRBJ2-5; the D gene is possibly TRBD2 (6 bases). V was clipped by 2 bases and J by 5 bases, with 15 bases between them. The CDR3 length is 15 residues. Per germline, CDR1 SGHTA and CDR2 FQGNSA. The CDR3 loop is CASSLLRGEGETQYF. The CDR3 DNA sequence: TGTGCCAGCAGCTTACTGCGGGGTGAAGGGGAGACCCAGTACTTC.

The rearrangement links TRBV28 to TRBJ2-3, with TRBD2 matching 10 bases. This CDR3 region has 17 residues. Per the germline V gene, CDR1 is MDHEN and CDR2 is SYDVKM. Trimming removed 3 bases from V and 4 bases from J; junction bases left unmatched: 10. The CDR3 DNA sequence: TGTGCCAGCAGTTTCCAACCTAGCGGGAGAGTGGCAGATACGCAGTATTTT. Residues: CASSFQPSGRVADTQYF. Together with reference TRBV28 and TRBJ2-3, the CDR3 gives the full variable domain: DVKVTQSSRYLVKRTGEKVFLECVQDMDHENMFWYRQDPGLGLRLIYFSYDVKMKEKGDIPEGYSVSREKKERFSLILESASTNQTSMYLCASSFQPSGRVADTQYFGPGTRLTVL.

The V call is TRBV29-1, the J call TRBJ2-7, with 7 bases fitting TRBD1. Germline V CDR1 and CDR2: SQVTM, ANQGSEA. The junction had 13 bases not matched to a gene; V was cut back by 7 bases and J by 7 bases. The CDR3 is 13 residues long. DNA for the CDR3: TGCAGCGCATCGACAGGGATTTTAGGAGAGCAGTACTTC. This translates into CSASTGILGEQYF.

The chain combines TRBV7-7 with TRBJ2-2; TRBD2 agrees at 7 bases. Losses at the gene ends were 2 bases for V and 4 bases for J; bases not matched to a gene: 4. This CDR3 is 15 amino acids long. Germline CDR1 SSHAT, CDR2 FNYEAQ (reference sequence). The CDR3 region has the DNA TGTGCCAGCAGCTTAAGCGGGGTGGGCACCGGGGAGCTGTTTTTT. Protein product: CASSLSGVGTGELFF.

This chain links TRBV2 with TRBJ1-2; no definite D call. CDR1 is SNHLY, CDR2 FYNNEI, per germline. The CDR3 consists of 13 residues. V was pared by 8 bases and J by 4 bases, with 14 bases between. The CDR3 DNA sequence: TGTGCCAGCGGCTCCGACGGTTTCTATGGCTACACCTTC. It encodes CASGSDGFYGYTF.

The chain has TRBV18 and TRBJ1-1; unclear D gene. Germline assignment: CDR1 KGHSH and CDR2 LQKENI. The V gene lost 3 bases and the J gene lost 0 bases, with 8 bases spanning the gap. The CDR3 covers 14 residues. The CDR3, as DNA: TGTGCCAGCTCACCCGGCGGTATGAACACTGAAGCTTTCTTT. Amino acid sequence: CASSPGGMNTEAFF. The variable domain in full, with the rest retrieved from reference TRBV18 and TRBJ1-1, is NAGVMQNPRHLVRRRGQEARLRCSPMKGHSHVYWYRQLPEEGLKFMVYLQKENIIDESGMPKERFSAEFPKEGPSILRIQQVVRGDSAAYFCASSPGGMNTEAFFGQGTRLTVV.